Below are 10 T cell receptor beta chains sequenced from a single sample in a study of esophageal squamous cell carcinoma under preoperative chemotherapy. Time point of the sample: before preoperative PTX-NDP chemotherapy. One entry per CDR3 protein results from TCRdb running MiXCR on the PCR reads. The sample comprises about 6,600 distinct CDR3 sequences, roughly 32% of which are singletons, and 11% to 15% rests with the top ten. This material was obtained from a patient given preoperative chemotherapy. Receptors were obtained from a human donor with esophageal squamous cell carcinoma. The donor label of this sample is uncertain.

Judged by abundance, this clonotype is medium-sized. The V and J genes are TRBV6-5 and TRBJ2-5; 7 bases map to TRBD1. The J call may be wrong; the DNA end is better matched by TRBJ2-7. In germline, CDR1 is MNHEY, CDR2 SVGAGI. The CDR3 length is 14 residues. CDR3 in amino acids: CASSLRGKLDEQYF. The DNA for the CDR3 is TGTGCCAGCAGCCTCAGGGGGAAGTTAGACGAGCAGTACTTC.

This clonotype is judged medium-sized. The rearrangement uses TRBV11-3 and TRBJ2-1, with a weak D call TRBD2 (6 bases). The CDR3 length is 15 residues. Germline CDR1 reads SGHNT; CDR2 reads YENEEA. V lost 7 bases, J lost 7 bases, and 20 bases lay in between. The CDR3 DNA reads as TGTGCCAGCACTACCTCACGGGGGTCAGCGAATGAGCAGTTCTTC. It specifies CASTTSRGSANEQFF.

V usage is TRBV7-8 and J usage is TRBJ2-1; the D gene is possibly TRBD1 (7 bases). Judging by the DNA end, TRBJ2-7 fits better; the J call may be wrong. The CDR3 covers 15 residues. The germline CDR1 and CDR2 sequences are SGHVS and FQNEAQ. CDR3 nucleotides: TGTGCCAGCGGGGATCGGAGGGGGCAGAACTCCGAGCAGTACTTC. Translation gives CASGDRRGQNSEQYF.

This clonotype is classed as medium-sized. The rearrangement uses TRBV14 and TRBJ2-5; 10 bases map to TRBD1. The end of the DNA is better explained by TRBJ2-7, so the J call may be wrong. CDR1 and CDR2 (germline): SGHDN, FVKESK. This CDR3 region has 17 residues. CDR3 protein: CASSRKGVGTGVYEQYF. The CDR3, as DNA: TGTGCCAGCAGCCGAAAGGGGGTCGGGACAGGGGTGTACGAGCAGTACTTC.

This clonotype ranks as medium-sized. V usage is TRBV6-5 and J usage is TRBJ2-1; 8 bases line up with TRBD2. Germline CDR1 and CDR2: MNHEY and SVGAGI. J lost 0 bases, V lost 0 bases, and 7 bases had no gene match. The CDR3 has 18 amino acids. CDR3 nucleotides: TGTGCCAGCAGTTACTCCCCTAGCGGGCCCCCCTCCTACAATGAGCAGTTCTTC. Translation gives CASSYSPSGPPSYNEQFF.

This clonotype was counted at least ten times. A much larger clonotype is one base distant, so this may be a read error. The chain joins TRBV7-2 to TRBJ2-1; TRBD1 matches at 9 bases. The CDR3 spans 15 residues. V gave up 4 bases and J gave up 10 bases; unmatched junction bases: 11. Germline assignment: CDR1 SGHTA and CDR2 FQGNSA. The CDR3 nucleotides read TGTGCCAGCAGCTCTCAAGCGACAGGGGGTAGCGAGCAGTTCTTC. It codes for CASSSQATGGSEQFF.

In this sample, this clonotype turned up many times. The chain employs TRBV6-5 and TRBJ2-7, with D perhaps assigned TRBD1 or TRBD2 (5 bases each). CDR3 length equals 13 residues. Trimming took 5 bases from V and 1 from J, leaving 9 bases between them. Germline V gene lookup returns CDR1 MNHEY and CDR2 SVGAGI. CDR3 in DNA: TGTGCCAGCAGTCGGGACGCTTCCTACGAGCAGTACTTC. Its translation: CASSRDASYEQYF.

This clonotype was seen at least ten times. The chain links TRBV12-3 or TRBV12-4 to TRBJ1-2, with D possibly being TRBD1 (6 bases). V shed 6 bases and J shed 0 bases, with 20 bases lying between them. The length of the CDR3 is 17 residues. The CDR3 region has the DNA TGTGCCAGCAGACCCCCGACAGGCCGAAGAGCTAACTATGGCTACACCTTC. Amino acids: CASRPPTGRRANYGYTF.

This clonotype has a count of ten or more. The chain uses TRBV7-6 and TRBJ2-1; TRBD2 matches 10 bases. TRBJ2-7 matches the DNA end more closely, so the J call is doubtful. The CDR3 runs 19 residues. Germline V gene lookup returns CDR1 SGHVS and CDR2 FNYEAQ. CDR3 region: CASSLVLAGAPSSYNEQYF. Written as DNA, the CDR3 is TGTGCCAGCAGCTTAGTTCTAGCGGGAGCCCCAAGCTCCTACAATGAGCAGTACTTC.

This clonotype was seen at least ten times. A much larger clone differs by one base, so this may be a read error. The chain couples TRBV6-1 to TRBJ2-1; 9 bases are shared with TRBD2. This CDR3 comprises 16 residues. Per germline, CDR1 MNHNS and CDR2 SASEGT. V trimming: 1 base; J trimming: 10 bases; junction bases outside the gene matches: 11. The CDR3 loop is CASSEVSGRRGYEQFF. The CDR3 DNA follows: TGTGCCAGCAGTGAAGTTAGCGGGAGACGTGGCTACGAGCAGTTCTTC.